This entry lists 4 T cell receptor beta chains sequenced from one sample in a study of cytomegalovirus exposure and HLA in healthy donors. A multiplex PCR was run with 60 Vbeta primers and 13 Jbeta primers. Profiling relied on immunoSEQ multiplex PCR, and the TCRdb table lists in-frame clones only, not all of them. The sample yields about 140,000 clones, roughly four fifths seen once. Sequencing was carried out using PBMCs. Every receptor here comes from a woman between 35 and 50 years old in good health and CMV-seronegative.

V is TRBV15 and J is TRBJ2-7, with 11 positions matching TRBD2. Germline-derived CDR1 and CDR2 are LNHNV and YYDKDF (reference sequence). The CDR3 extends over 15 amino acids. J gave up 3 bases and V 5 bases, and 6 bases lay outside the gene matches. CDR3 residues: CATSPPGTSGYEQYF. The DNA of the CDR3 is TGTGCCACCAGCCCCCCCGGGACTAGCGGCTACGAGCAGTACTTC.

The chain is built from TRBV28 and TRBJ2-1; weak D call: TRBD2 (5 bases). V was pared by 2 bases and J by 3 bases, with 11 bases between. CDR1 and CDR2 from the germline V gene are MDHEN and SYDVKM. CDR3 length: 15 residues. The CDR3 reads CASSLTGVFYNEQFF. In DNA form, the CDR3 reads TGTGCCAGCAGTTTAACCGGGGTTTTCTACAATGAGCAGTTCTTC.

The rearrangement links TRBV27 to TRBJ2-3; 7 bases match TRBD2. There are 13 residues in the CDR3. J gave up 4 bases and V 6 bases, and 4 bases lay outside the gene matches. In germline, CDR1 is MNHEY, CDR2 SMNVEV (reference sequence). The CDR3 DNA is TGTGCCAGCAGCTGGACTAGTTCAGATACGCAGTATTTT. Its translation: CASSWTSSDTQYF.

This chain joins TRBV6-5 and TRBJ1-1; 11 positions agree with TRBD1. J was trimmed by 4 bases and V by 6 bases; bases with no gene match: 1. This CDR3 is 13 amino acids long. CDR1 is MNHEY and CDR2 is SVGAGI in the germline V gene. Here the CDR3 DNA reads TGTGCCAGCAGGGGACAGGGGGTCACTGAAGCTTTCTTT. Translated, it gives CASRGQGVTEAFF.